The 32 T cell receptor beta chains presented below share a single source sample, sequenced in a study of hypomethylating agent response in myelodysplastic syndrome. Sequenced by immunoSEQ multiplex PCR; TCRdb stores in-frame clones only, minus some. Here the sample spans about 10,000 clones, approximately 83% being singletons. Sequenced material: bone marrow, taken before or after starting hypomethylating agent treatment for myelodysplastic syndrome (not recorded which). Receptor source: a human donor with myelodysplastic syndrome.

The V call is TRBV7-8, the J call TRBJ2-5; the D gene is possibly TRBD1 (5 bases). The ends were cut back, 2 bases at V and 2 bases at J, with 6 bases in the middle. Germline values: CDR1 SGHVS, CDR2 FQNEAQ. The CDR3 totals 13 residues. CDR3 coding DNA: TGTGCCAGCAGCTTACCAGGGCAAGAGACCCAGTACTTC. This gives the protein CASSLPGQETQYF.

This rearrangement joins TRBV28 to TRBJ2-7; 7 bases match TRBD2. The V and J ends lost 8 bases and 1 base, in that order; junction bases with no gene match: 11. Germline V gene sequence: CDR1 MDHEN, CDR2 SYDVKM. The CDR3 consists of 15 residues. CDR3 in DNA: TGTGCCAGCCTTCTTGAAGCGGGACCTTCCTACGAGCAGTACTTC. Its translation: CASLLEAGPSYEQYF.

The rearrangement joins TRBV18 to TRBJ2-1; TRBD2 matches 12 bases. With V trimmed by 11 bases and J by 8 bases, 10 bases remained unmatched. The CDR3 loop spans 14 amino acids. CDR1 and CDR2 from the germline V gene are KGHSH and LQKENI. As DNA, the CDR3 is TGTGCCGGCGGCCTAGCGGGAGGGTATGATGAGCAGTTCTTC. Amino acids: CAGGLAGGYDEQFF.

The V call is TRBV5-1, the J call TRBJ1-1; possible D gene TRBD1, 5 bases. V lost 3 bases and J 8 bases, leaving 14 bases between the germline ends. The CDR3 spans 13 residues. The V gene's germline CDR1 is SGHRS and CDR2 YFSETQ. For the CDR3, the DNA is TGCGCCAGCAGCTCCCAAGGGGAGGGGGAAGCTTTCTTT. Translated: CASSSQGEGEAFF.

This rearrangement joins TRBV5-8 to TRBJ2-1; D ambiguous. The CDR3 spans 15 residues. V dropped 0 bases and J dropped 7 bases, with 14 bases sitting between them. Per the germline V gene, CDR1 is SGHTS and CDR2 is YDEGEE. Here the CDR3 reads CASSLGAPPSNEQFF. Written as DNA, the CDR3 is TGTGCCAGCAGCTTGGGGGCCCCTCCGAGTAATGAGCAGTTCTTC.

The chain employs TRBV14 and TRBJ2-7, with 9 bases identical to TRBD1. Trimming took 2 bases from V and 2 from J; bases not matched to a gene: 4. The CDR3 runs to 15 residues. Looked up from germline, CDR1 is SGHDN and CDR2 is FVKESK. The CDR3 DNA reads TGTGCCAGCAGCCAATACAGGGGGCGCGCCTACGAGCAGTACTTC. Protein product: CASSQYRGRAYEQYF.

The chain is built from TRBV6-5 and TRBJ2-7, with 7 bases aligning to TRBD2. The J segment lost 3 bases and the V segment lost 9 bases, leaving 8 bases of the junction unmatched. The CDR3 runs 13 residues. Germline V gene data show CDR1 as MNHEY and CDR2 as SVGAGI. The CDR3 spells CASSQGGSYEQYF. CDR3 nucleotide sequence: TGTGCCAGTTCTCAAGGCGGGAGCTACGAGCAGTACTTC.

This sequence joins TRBV6-5 and TRBJ1-3; D gene uncertain. V lost 5 bases to trimming and J lost 2 bases, with 13 bases between them. Germline lookup yields CDR1 MNHEY and CDR2 SVGAGI. CDR3 length: 15 residues. The DNA for the CDR3 is TGTGCCAGCAGTCTCAGCGAGTTTGCTGGAAACACCATATATTTT. Its translation: CASSLSEFAGNTIYF.

This clone is a singleton in its sample. The chain has TRBV18 and TRBJ1-2, with TRBD1 matching 11 bases. This CDR3 is 15 amino acids long. V lost 4 bases to trimming and J lost 2 bases; unmatched junction nucleotides: 3. From germline, CDR1 is KGHSH and CDR2 LQKENI. The CDR3 DNA follows: TGTGCCAGCTCACTTGGACAGGGGGCGAACTATGGCTACACCTTC. This encodes CASSLGQGANYGYTF.

This clone was detected once. V gene TRBV7-2 combines with J gene TRBJ2-7, with D unresolved. CDR1 is SGHTA and CDR2 is FQGNSA in the germline V gene. This CDR3 has 13 residues. V was clipped by 5 bases and J by 3 bases, with 11 bases between them. The CDR3: CASSNLNDYEQYF. The CDR3 DNA sequence: TGTGCCAGCAGCAATCTTAATGACTACGAGCAGTACTTC.

This clone occurred once. The chain's CDR3 is CAWSGTGFSYNSPLHF. The CDR3, as DNA: TGTGCCTGGAGTGGAACAGGGTTCTCCTATAATTCACCCCTCCACTTT. The J gene is TRBJ1-6, the V gene TRBV30, with TRBD1 as a possible D gene (6 bases). The CDR3 has 16 residues. Trimming shortened V by 1 base and J by 0 bases, and 10 bases separated the two germline ends. CDR1 GTSNPN and CDR2 SVGIG come from the germline V gene (reference sequence).

The rearrangement joins TRBV28 to TRBJ2-7; D uncertain. The germline V gene encodes CDR1 MDHEN and CDR2 SYDVKM. The CDR3 sequence is 11 residues long. The V and J ends lost 2 bases and 4 bases respectively, with 3 bases between them. CDR3 region: CASSLEYEQYF. The CDR3 DNA sequence: TGTGCCAGCAGTTTAGAATACGAGCAGTACTTC.

This clone was detected once. The J gene is TRBJ2-1, the V gene TRBV9; D unclear. Germline V CDR1 and CDR2: SGDLS, YYNGEE. The CDR3 is 12 residues long. With 4 bases removed from V and 12 bases from J, the gap between germline ends came to 14 bases. The CDR3 loop reads CASSPGVGWQFF. As DNA, the CDR3 is TGTGCCAGCAGCCCTGGAGTGGGATGGCAGTTCTTC. The full variable domain, completed using reference TRBV9 and TRBJ2-1, is DSGVTQTPKHLITATGQRVTLRCSPRSGDLSVYWYQQSLDQGLQFLIQYYNGEERAKGNILERFSAQQFPDLHSELNLSSLELGDSALYFCASSPGVGWQFFGPGTRLTVL.

The chain has TRBV6-5 and TRBJ1-1; D is unresolved. The CDR3 loop spans 13 amino acids. V lost 6 bases and J 3 bases, leaving 11 bases between the germline ends. Per germline, CDR1 MNHEY and CDR2 SVGAGI. The CDR3 spells CASRNRGDTEAFF. Here the CDR3 DNA reads TGTGCCAGCAGGAACCGGGGTGACACTGAAGCTTTCTTT.

This rearrangement joins TRBV6-5 to TRBJ2-3; the match to TRBD2 covers 9 bases. The CDR3 is 14 amino acids. V shed 9 bases, J shed 5 bases, and the junction held 9 bases outside the gene matches. Looked up from germline, CDR1 is MNHEY and CDR2 is SVGAGI. In DNA, the CDR3 is TGTGCCAGTGGGCGGGGGGGTGAGGGAGATACGCAGTATTTT. As protein: CASGRGGEGDTQYF.

The chain links TRBV5-1 to TRBJ1-1; 10 bases map to TRBD1. Germline loops: CDR1 SGHRS, CDR2 YFSETQ. J lost 11 bases, V lost 4 bases, and 8 bases had no gene match. The CDR3 runs 13 residues. CDR3 DNA sequence: TGCGCCAGCAGCGCGACAGGGGGCGAGGGGGCTTTCTTT. It translates to CASSATGGEGAFF.

The chain employs TRBV4-1 and TRBJ2-7, with TRBD1 matching 8 bases. The V gene end was trimmed by 5 bases and the J gene end by 4 bases; junction bases not matched to a gene: 10. The CDR3 length is 15 residues. CDR1 MGHRA and CDR2 YSYEKL come from the germline V gene. The CDR3 DNA reads as TGCGCCAGCAGCGAAACGACAGGGGCCGGGTACGAGCAGTACTTC. This sequence encodes CASSETTGAGYEQYF.

This rearrangement joins TRBV7-9 to TRBJ2-2; no clear D. CDR3 size: 15 residues. Germline loops: CDR1 SEHNR, CDR2 FQNEAQ (reference sequence). The V gene lost 1 base and the J gene lost 1 base, with 7 bases spanning the gap. The chain's CDR3 is CASSLGTGNTGELFF. As DNA, the CDR3 is TGTGCCAGCAGCTTAGGGACGGGGAACACCGGGGAGCTGTTTTTT.

The genes are TRBV7-3 and TRBJ1-2, with D uncertain. Trimming cost V 2 bases and J 13 bases, with 11 bases left between them. The CDR3 spans 11 residues. CDR1 is SGHTA, CDR2 FQGTGA, per germline. This CDR3 is CASSLDEVLTF. The CDR3 nucleotides read TGTGCCAGCAGCTTAGATGAAGTCCTCACCTTC.

The table lists this clone with a count of one. The chain combines TRBV14 with TRBJ2-4; D gene uncertain. Trimming shortened V by 1 base and J by 0 bases, and 4 bases separated the two germline ends. In germline, CDR1 is SGHDN, CDR2 FVKESK. CDR3 size: 14 residues. The CDR3 bases are TGTGCCAGCAGCCAAGCCGGAGCCAAAAACATTCAGTACTTC. Encoded protein: CASSQAGAKNIQYF.

V and J are TRBV28 and TRBJ1-5; D unclear. Germline CDR1 MDHEN, CDR2 SYDVKM. The V end lost 3 bases, the J end lost 1 base, and 10 bases lay between the germline ends. This CDR3 has 15 amino acids. The CDR3 DNA follows: TGTGCCAGCAGTTTGCTGGGATTCAGCAATCAGCCCCAGCATTTT. It encodes CASSLLGFSNQPQHF.

V usage is TRBV6-5 and J usage is TRBJ1-5; D unresolved. Trimming took 0 bases from V and 9 from J, leaving 9 bases between them. The CDR3 is 13 residues long. Germline assignment: CDR1 MNHEY and CDR2 SVGAGI. CDR3 sequence (DNA): TGTGCCAGCAGTTACTCGGCGGGAGGGCCCCAGCATTTT. Translating it yields CASSYSAGGPQHF.

The gene calls are TRBV7-9 and TRBJ2-1; tentatively, D is TRBD1 (5 bases). Germline values: CDR1 SEHNR, CDR2 FQNEAQ (reference sequence). Between the trimmed V and J ends, which lost 2 bases and 5 bases, there was a span of 13 bases. The CDR3 loop spans 15 amino acids. CDR3 in amino acids: CASSLRTLLNNEQFF. The CDR3 region has the DNA TGTGCCAGCAGCTTAAGGACACTCCTAAACAATGAGCAGTTCTTC.

This clone was seen just once. The chain carries TRBV30 and TRBJ1-1; D not certain. The germline gives CDR1 GTSNPN, CDR2 SVGIG (reference sequence). V was trimmed by 4 bases and J by 2 bases, leaving 14 bases between them. This CDR3 has 14 residues. The DNA for the CDR3 is TGTGCCTGGAAGCTCCCGGGAGGCAACACTGAAGCTTTCTTT. Protein sequence: CAWKLPGGNTEAFF.

The rearrangement joins TRBV19 to TRBJ2-1, with D tentatively TRBD2 (5 bases). V lost 6 bases, J lost 4 bases, and 16 bases lay in between. The germline gives CDR1 LNHDA, CDR2 SQIVND (reference sequence). The CDR3 extends over 15 amino acids. CDR3: CASSDLADLYNEQFF. The CDR3 DNA reads as TGTGCCAGTAGCGACCTAGCAGACCTTTACAATGAGCAGTTCTTC.

The V gene is TRBV5-6, the J gene TRBJ1-2, with D hard to call. Trimming left V 2 bases short and J 2 bases short, with 7 bases between. The CDR3 contains 13 residues. The germline CDR1 and CDR2 sequences are SGHDT and YYEEEE. CDR3 sequence (DNA): TGTGCCAGCAGCTTCGCGAAAAACTATGGCTACACCTTC. Translation: CASSFAKNYGYTF. Combining the CDR3 with reference TRBV5-6 and TRBJ1-2 gives the whole variable domain DAGVTQSPTHLIKTRGQQVTLRCSPKSGHDTVSWYQQALGQGPQFIFQYYEEEERQRGNFPDRFSGHQFPNYSSELNVNALLLGDSALYLCASSFAKNYGYTFGSGTRLTVV.

This rearrangement joins TRBV6-1 to TRBJ1-2; TRBD1 is a possible D gene (6 bases). V dropped 5 bases and J dropped 3 bases, with 10 bases sitting between them. This CDR3 is 13 amino acids long. CDR1 is MNHNS and CDR2 is SASEGT in the germline V gene. The CDR3 nucleotides are TGTGCCAGCAGTCATAACAGGGACTATGGCTACACCTTC. Translating gives CASSHNRDYGYTF.

The rearrangement links TRBV7-6 to TRBJ2-1; D may be TRBD2 (6 bases). The CDR3 is made up of 17 amino acids. Trimming cost V 2 bases and J 5 bases, with 19 bases left between them. In germline, CDR1 is SGHVS, CDR2 FNYEAQ. CDR3 in DNA: TGTGCCAGCAGCTTACCTACGGGAGACACGAGCAACAATGAGCAGTTCTTC. The encoded protein is CASSLPTGDTSNNEQFF.

The chain joins TRBV7-3 to TRBJ2-1, with 9 bases fitting TRBD2. Per the germline V gene, CDR1 is SGHTA and CDR2 is FQGTGA. With V trimmed by 2 bases and J by 3 bases, 2 bases remained unmatched. The CDR3 sequence is 15 residues long. CDR3 sequence: CASSLAGGYYNEQFF. The CDR3 nucleotides read TGTGCCAGCAGCTTAGCGGGGGGGTACTACAATGAGCAGTTCTTC.

The chain links TRBV30 to TRBJ1-2; 10 nucleotides line up with TRBD1. Germline V gives CDR1 GTSNPN, CDR2 SVGIG (reference sequence). V was clipped by 0 bases and J by 5 bases; unmatched bases: 0. This CDR3 contains 13 residues. The CDR3 bases are TGTGCCTGGAGTGTGGACAGGGGGTATGGCTACACCTTC. Residues: CAWSVDRGYGYTF. The full variable domain, rest sourced from reference TRBV30 and TRBJ1-2, is SQTIHQWPATLVQPVGSPLSLECTVEGTSNPNLYWYRQAAGRGLQLLFYSVGIGQISSEVPQNLSASRPQDRQFILSSKKLLLSDSGFYLCAWSVDRGYGYTFGSGTRLTVV.

This chain joins TRBV5-4 and TRBJ2-3; D possibly corresponds to TRBD1 (6 bases). V dropped 4 bases and J dropped 0 bases, with 12 bases sitting between them. CDR1 is SGHNT, CDR2 YYREEE, per germline (reference sequence). The CDR3 runs to 15 residues. CDR3: CASSKAGASTDTQYF. In DNA, the CDR3 is TGTGCCAGCAGCAAAGCAGGGGCTAGCACAGATACGCAGTATTTT.

This clone was counted a single time. The chain combines TRBV5-1 with TRBJ2-5; no firm D call. The germline CDR1 and CDR2 sequences are SGHRS and YFSETQ. V shed 0 bases and J shed 1 base, with 10 bases lying between them. The CDR3 contains 15 residues. CDR3 protein: CASSLALVAQETQYF. In DNA, the CDR3 is TGCGCCAGCAGCTTGGCCCTAGTCGCCCAAGAGACCCAGTACTTC.